Included here is one TCR beta chain sequence, with context. Its target is not known. This entry is derived from a study of CD8+CD57+ T cells in acquired aplastic anemia. Study-wide background: Sorted CD4+ and CD8+ cells yielded around 3.2 ug of DNA on average. Study results and limitations: Patient and control CD8+ Simpson's diversity was not significantly different.

The template for TCR beta VDJ and CDR3 sequence profiling was genomic DNA. Each CDR3 protein gets one entry after TCRdb re-called the reads with MiXCR. This table has around 170,000 distinct CDR3 sequences, 40% to 50% appearing once. Patients chosen for sequencing had CD8+CD57+ cells that had expanded, as shown by flow cytometry. The sequencing input was sorted CD4+, CD8+, or CD8+CD57+ T cells (not recorded which) from PBMCs. The receptor's source is a human donor with aplastic anemia.

The CDR3 protein is CASSLGPGQDYGYTF. As DNA, the CDR3 is TGTGCCAGCAGCTTAGGTCCAGGGCAGGACTATGGCTACACCTTC. This chain connects TRBV7-9 to TRBJ1-2, with D possibly TRBD1 on 5 matching bases. Germline loops: CDR1 SEHNR, CDR2 FQNEAQ (reference sequence). This CDR3 region has 15 residues. V lost 1 base and J lost 3, with 12 bases in between.